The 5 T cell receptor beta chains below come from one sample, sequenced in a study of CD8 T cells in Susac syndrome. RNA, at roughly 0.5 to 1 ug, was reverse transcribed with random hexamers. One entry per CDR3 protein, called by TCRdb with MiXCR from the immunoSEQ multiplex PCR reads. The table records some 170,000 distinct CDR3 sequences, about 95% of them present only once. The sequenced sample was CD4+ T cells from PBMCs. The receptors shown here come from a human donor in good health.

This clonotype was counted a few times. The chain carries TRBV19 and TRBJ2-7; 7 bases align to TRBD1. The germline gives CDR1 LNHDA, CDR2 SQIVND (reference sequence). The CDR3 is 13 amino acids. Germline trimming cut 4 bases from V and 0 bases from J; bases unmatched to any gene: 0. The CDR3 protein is CASSRQGSYEQYF. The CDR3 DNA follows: TGTGCCAGTAGTAGACAGGGCTCCTACGAGCAGTACTTC.

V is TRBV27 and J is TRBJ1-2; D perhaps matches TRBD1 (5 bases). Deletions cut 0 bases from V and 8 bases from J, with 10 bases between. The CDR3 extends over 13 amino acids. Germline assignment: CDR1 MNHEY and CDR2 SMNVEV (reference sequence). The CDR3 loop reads CASSLSGPFGYTF. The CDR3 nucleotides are TGTGCCAGCAGTTTATCGGGACCGTTCGGCTACACCTTC.

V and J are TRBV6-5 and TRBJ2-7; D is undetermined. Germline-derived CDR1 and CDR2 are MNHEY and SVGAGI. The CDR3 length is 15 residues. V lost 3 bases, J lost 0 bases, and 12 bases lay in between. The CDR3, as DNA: TGTGCCAGCAGTTATCTGCCCCAAGACTCCTACGAGCAGTACTTC. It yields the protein CASSYLPQDSYEQYF.

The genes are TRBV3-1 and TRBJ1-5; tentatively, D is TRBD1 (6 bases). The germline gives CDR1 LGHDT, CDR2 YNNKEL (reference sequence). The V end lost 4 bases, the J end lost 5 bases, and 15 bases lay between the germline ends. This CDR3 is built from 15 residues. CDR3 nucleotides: TGTGCCAGCAGCCCGGGGAGGGGGTTGTATCAGCCCCAGCATTTT. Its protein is CASSPGRGLYQPQHF.

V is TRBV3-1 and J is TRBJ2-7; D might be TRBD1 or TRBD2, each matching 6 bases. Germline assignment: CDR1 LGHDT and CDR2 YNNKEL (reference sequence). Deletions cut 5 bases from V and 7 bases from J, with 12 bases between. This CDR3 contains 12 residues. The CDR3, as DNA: TGTGCCAGCAGCTTCGGGGGCTTGGAGCAGTACTTC. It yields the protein CASSFGGLEQYF.